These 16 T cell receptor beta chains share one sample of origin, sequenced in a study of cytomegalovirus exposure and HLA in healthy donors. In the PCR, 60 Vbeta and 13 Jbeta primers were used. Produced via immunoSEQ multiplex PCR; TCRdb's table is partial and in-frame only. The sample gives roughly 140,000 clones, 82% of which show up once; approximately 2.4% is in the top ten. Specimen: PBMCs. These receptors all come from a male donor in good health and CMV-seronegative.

CDR3 in DNA: TGCGCCAGCAGCCAAGACGGGACTAGCTACGAGCAGTACTTC. This translates into CASSQDGTSYEQYF. This chain connects TRBV4-3 to TRBJ2-7, with 8 bases fitting TRBD2. The CDR3 has 14 amino acids. V lost 0 bases, J lost 3 bases, and 1 base stayed unmatched. Germline V CDR1 and CDR2: LGHNA, YSLEER.

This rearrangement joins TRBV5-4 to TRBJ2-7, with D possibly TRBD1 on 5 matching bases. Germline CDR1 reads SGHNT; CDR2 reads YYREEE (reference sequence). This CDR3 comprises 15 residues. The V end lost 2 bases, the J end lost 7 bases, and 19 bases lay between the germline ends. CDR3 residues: CASSLLGASFIEQYF. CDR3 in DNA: TGTGCCAGCAGCTTACTTGGGGCCTCCTTTATTGAGCAGTACTTC.

CDR3: CATSHARGGSEKLFF. CDR3 sequence (DNA): TGTGCCACCAGCCACGCCCGGGGAGGAAGTGAAAAACTGTTTTTT. The V call is TRBV15, the J call TRBJ1-4; D ambiguous. CDR1 is LNHNV and CDR2 is YYDKDF in the germline V gene (reference sequence). V was cut by 5 bases and J by 7 bases, with 17 bases left in between. This CDR3 contains 15 residues.

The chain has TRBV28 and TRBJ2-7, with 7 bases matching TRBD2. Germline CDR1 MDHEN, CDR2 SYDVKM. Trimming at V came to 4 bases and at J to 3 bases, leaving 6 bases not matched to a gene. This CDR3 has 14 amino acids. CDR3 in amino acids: CASSSRGVNYEQYF. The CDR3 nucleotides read TGTGCCAGCAGTTCACGGGGGGTGAACTACGAGCAGTACTTC.

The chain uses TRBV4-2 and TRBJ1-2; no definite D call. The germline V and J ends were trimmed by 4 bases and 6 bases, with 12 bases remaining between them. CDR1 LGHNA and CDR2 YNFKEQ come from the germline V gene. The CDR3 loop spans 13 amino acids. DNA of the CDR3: TGTGCCAGCAGCCCAGAGCCCGGGGATGGCTACACCTTC. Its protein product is CASSPEPGDGYTF.

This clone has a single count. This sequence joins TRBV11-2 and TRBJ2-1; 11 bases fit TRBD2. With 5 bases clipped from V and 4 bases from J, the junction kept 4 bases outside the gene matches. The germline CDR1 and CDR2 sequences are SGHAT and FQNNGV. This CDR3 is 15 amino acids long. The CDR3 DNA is TGTGCCAGCAGCCTCGGGACTAGCGGATACAATGAGCAGTTCTTC. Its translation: CASSLGTSGYNEQFF.

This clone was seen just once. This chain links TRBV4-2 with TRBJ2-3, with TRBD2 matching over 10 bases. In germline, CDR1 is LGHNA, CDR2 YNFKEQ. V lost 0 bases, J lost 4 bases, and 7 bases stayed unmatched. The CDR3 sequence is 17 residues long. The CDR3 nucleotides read TGTGCCAGCAGCCAAGAGGCTAGCGGGAGTGAAGCAGATACGCAGTATTTT. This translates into CASSQEASGSEADTQYF.

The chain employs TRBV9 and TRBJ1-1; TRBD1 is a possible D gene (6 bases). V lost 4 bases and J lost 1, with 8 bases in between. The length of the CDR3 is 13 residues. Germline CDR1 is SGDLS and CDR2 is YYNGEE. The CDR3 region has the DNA TGTGCCAGCAGCCTGGACAGGAACACTGAAGCTTTCTTT. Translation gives CASSLDRNTEAFF.

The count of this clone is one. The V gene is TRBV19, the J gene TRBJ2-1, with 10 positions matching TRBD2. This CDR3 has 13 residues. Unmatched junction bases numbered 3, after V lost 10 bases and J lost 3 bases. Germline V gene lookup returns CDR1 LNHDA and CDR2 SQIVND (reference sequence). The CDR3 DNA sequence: TGTGCCACGCGACTAGCGGGCTACAATGAGCAGTTCTTC. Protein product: CATRLAGYNEQFF.

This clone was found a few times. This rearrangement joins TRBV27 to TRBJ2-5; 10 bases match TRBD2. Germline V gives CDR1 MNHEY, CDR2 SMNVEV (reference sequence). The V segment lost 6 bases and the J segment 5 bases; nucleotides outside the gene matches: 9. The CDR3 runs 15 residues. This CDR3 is CASSQSGRAEETQYF. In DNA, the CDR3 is TGTGCCAGCAGCCAGAGCGGGAGGGCCGAGGAGACCCAGTACTTC.

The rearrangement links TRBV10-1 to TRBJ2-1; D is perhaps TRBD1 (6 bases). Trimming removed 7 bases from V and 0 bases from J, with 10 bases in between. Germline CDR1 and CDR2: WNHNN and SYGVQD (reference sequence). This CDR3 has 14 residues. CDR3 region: CASTPDSSYNEQFF. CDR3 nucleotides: TGCGCCAGCACCCCGGACAGCTCCTACAATGAGCAGTTCTTC.

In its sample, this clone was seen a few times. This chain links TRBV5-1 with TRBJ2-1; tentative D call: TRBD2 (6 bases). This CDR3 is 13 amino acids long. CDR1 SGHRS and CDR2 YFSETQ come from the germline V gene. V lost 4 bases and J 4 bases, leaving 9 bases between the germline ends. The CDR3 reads CASSLGLYNEQFF. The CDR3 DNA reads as TGCGCCAGCAGCCTGGGACTTTACAATGAGCAGTTCTTC.

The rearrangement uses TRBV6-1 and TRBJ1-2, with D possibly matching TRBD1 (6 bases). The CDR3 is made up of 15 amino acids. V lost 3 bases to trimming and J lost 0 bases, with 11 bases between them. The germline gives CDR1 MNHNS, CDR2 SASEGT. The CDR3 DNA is TGTGCCAGCAGTGATCGCAGGGGAGCTAACTATGGCTACACCTTC. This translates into CASSDRRGANYGYTF.

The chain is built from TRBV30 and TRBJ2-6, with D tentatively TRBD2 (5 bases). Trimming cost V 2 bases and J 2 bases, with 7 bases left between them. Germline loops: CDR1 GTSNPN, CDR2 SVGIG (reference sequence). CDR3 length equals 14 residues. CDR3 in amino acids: CAWSSGAGANVLTF. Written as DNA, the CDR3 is TGTGCCTGGAGTAGCGGCGCTGGGGCCAACGTCCTGACTTTC.

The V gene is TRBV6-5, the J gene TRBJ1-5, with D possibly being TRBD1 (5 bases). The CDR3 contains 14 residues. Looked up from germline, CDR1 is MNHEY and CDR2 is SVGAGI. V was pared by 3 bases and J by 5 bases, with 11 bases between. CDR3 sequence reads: CASSYRIRDQPQHF. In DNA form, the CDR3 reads TGTGCCAGCAGTTATAGGATCAGGGATCAGCCCCAGCATTTT.

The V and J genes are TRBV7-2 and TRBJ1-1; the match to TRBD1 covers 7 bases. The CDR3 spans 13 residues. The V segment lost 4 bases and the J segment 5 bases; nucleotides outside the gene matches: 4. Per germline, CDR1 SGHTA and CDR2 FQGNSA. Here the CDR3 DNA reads TGTGCCAGCAGCTCCAGGGGGAGGACTGAAGCTTTCTTT. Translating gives CASSSRGRTEAFF. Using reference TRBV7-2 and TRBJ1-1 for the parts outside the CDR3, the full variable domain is GAGVSQSPSNKVTEKGKDVELRCDPISGHTALYWYRQSLGQGLEFLIYFQGNSAPDKSGLPSDRFSAERTGGSVSTLTIQRTQQEDSAVYLCASSSRGRTEAFFGQGTRLTVV.